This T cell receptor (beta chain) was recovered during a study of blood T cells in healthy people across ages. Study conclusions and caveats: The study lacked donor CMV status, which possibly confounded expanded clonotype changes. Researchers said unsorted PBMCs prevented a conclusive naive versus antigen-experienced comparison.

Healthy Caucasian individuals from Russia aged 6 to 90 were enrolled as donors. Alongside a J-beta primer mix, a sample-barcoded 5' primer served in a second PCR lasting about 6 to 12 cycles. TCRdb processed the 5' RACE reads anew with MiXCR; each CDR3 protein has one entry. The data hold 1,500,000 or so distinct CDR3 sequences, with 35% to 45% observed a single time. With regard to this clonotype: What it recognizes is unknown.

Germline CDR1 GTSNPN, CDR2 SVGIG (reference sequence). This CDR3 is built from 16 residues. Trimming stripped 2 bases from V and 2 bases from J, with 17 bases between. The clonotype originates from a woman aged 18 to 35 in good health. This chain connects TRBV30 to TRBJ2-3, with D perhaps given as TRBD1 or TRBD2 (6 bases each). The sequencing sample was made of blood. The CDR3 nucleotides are TGTGCCTGGAGTCACTTTGGATCGGGGGCCACAGATACGCAGTATTTT. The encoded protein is CAWSHFGSGATDTQYF.